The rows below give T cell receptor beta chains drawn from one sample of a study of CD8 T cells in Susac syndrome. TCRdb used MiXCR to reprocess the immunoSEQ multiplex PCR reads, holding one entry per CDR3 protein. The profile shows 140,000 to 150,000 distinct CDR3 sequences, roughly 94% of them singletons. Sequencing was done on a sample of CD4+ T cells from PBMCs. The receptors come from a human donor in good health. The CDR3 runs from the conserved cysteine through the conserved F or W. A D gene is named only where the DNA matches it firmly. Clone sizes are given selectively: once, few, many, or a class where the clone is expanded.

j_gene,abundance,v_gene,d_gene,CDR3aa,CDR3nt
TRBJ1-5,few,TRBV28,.,CASSQGGSNQPQHF,TGTGCCAGCAGCCAGGGCGGTAGCAATCAGCCCCAGCATTTT
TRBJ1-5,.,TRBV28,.,CASFGPGQPQHF,TGTGCCAGCTTCGGTCCAGGTCAGCCCCAGCATTTT
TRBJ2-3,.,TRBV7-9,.,CASSPWGGGPDTQYF,TGTGCCAGCAGCCCTTGGGGAGGGGGCCCAGATACGCAGTATTTT
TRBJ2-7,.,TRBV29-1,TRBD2,CSVEGLAGAYEQYF,TGCAGCGTTGAAGGCCTAGCGGGAGCCTACGAGCAGTACTTC
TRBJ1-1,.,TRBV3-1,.,CASSQDHKESWRDTEAFF,TGTGCCAGCAGCCAAGATCATAAGGAGAGCTGGAGGGACACTGAAGCTTTCTTT
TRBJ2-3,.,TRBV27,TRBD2,CATLLAGGSTDTQYF,TGTGCCACGTTACTAGCGGGAGGTAGCACAGATACGCAGTATTTT
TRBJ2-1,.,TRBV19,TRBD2,CASSISTSGSSQFF,TGTGCCAGTAGTATCTCGACTAGCGGGAGTAGTCAGTTCTTC
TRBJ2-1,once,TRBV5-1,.,CASSLLAHPTGNEQFF,TGCGCCAGCAGCTTATTAGCGCACCCCACCGGGAATGAGCAGTTCTTC
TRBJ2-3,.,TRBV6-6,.,CASSYGVREFADTQYF,TGTGCCAGCAGCTATGGGGTCCGGGAGTTCGCAGATACGCAGTATTTT
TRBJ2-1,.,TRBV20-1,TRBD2,CSARGTSGRNSYNEQFF,TGCAGTGCTAGGGGGACTAGCGGGAGGAACTCCTACAATGAGCAGTTCTTC
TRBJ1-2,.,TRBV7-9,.,CASSPSLPLRGYTF,TGTGCCAGCAGCCCTTCATTACCCTTGAGGGGCTACACCTTC
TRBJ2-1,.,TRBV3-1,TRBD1,CASSHRDRYNEQFF,TGTGCCAGCAGCCACCGGGACAGGTACAATGAGCAGTTCTTC
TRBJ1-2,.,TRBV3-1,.,CASSQDYSSNGYTF,TGTGCCAGCAGCCAAGATTATTCCAGCAATGGCTACACCTTC
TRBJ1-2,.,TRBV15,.,CATSRDLLGPEYGYTF,TGTGCCACCAGCAGAGACCTCCTGGGGCCGGAGTATGGCTACACCTTC
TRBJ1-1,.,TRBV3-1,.,CASSPFEDQHTEAFF,TGTGCCAGCAGCCCCTTTGAGGACCAACACACTGAAGCTTTCTTT
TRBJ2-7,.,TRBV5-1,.,CASARVFNDEQYF,TGCGCCAGCGCAAGGGTCTTTAACGACGAGCAGTACTTC
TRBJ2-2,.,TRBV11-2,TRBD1,CASSPGTGGSGELFF,TGTGCCAGCAGCCCAGGGACAGGGGGTTCCGGGGAGCTGTTTTTT
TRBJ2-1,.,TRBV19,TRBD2,CASTGLAGQPTGNEQFF,TGTGCCAGTACTGGGCTAGCGGGCCAGCCCACGGGCAATGAGCAGTTCTTC
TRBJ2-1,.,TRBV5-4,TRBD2,CASSLGLAGEVEQFF,TGTGCCAGCAGCTTGGGGCTAGCGGGAGAGGTTGAGCAGTTCTTC
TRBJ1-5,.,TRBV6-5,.,CASRQSSIGGQPQHF,TGTGCCAGCAGGCAGTCTTCAATCGGAGGCCAGCCCCAGCATTTT
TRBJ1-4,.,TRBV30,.,CAWSAGESLSEKLFF,TGTGCCTGGAGTGCAGGAGAGAGCTTATCGGAAAAACTGTTTTTT
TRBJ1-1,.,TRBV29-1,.,CSVVTGPEAFF,TGCAGCGTCGTGACAGGCCCTGAAGCTTTCTTT
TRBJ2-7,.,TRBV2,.,CASSPPFRGGLYEQYF,TGTGCCAGCAGTCCCCCCTTCAGGGGCGGCCTATACGAGCAGTACTTC